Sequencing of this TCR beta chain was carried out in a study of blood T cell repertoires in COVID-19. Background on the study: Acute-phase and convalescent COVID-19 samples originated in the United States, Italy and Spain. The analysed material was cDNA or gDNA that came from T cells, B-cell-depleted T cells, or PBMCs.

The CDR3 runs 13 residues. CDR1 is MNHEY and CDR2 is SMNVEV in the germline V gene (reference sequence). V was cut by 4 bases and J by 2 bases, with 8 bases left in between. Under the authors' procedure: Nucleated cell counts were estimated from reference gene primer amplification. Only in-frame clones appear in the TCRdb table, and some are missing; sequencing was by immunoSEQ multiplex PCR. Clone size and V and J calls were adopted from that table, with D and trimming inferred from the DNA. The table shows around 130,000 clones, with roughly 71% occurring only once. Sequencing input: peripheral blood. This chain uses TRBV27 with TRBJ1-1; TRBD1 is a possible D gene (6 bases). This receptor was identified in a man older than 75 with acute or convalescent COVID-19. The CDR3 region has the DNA TGTGCCAGCAGTTGGGGACATAACACTGAAGCTTTCTTT. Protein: CASSWGHNTEAFF.